This TCR beta chain was retrieved from a study of cytomegalovirus exposure and HLA in healthy donors. Study context: Later, an analysis reported that the 110 or so validation repertoires had used the same platform as the roughly 650 first-cohort repertoires.

The ends lost 1 base at V and 9 bases at J; junction bases unmatched: 3. The CDR3 has 13 amino acids. CDR1 is SGHTA and CDR2 is FQGNSA in the germline V gene. These donors were members of the 120-subject validation cohort, a group separate from the roughly 700-subject first cohort. TCRdb's copy holds only in-frame clones and misses some; the assay was immunoSEQ multiplex PCR. The table records 100,000 to 150,000 clones, about nine tenths of them present only once. The chain is built from TRBV7-2 and TRBJ2-1; TRBD2 matches 7 bases. The sample taken for sequencing was PBMCs. This TCR came from a man under 40 in good health and CMV-seronegative. CDR3 nucleotides: TGTGCCAGCAGCTTAGATGGCGGGGGTGAGCAGTTCTTC. Translated: CASSLDGGGEQFF.